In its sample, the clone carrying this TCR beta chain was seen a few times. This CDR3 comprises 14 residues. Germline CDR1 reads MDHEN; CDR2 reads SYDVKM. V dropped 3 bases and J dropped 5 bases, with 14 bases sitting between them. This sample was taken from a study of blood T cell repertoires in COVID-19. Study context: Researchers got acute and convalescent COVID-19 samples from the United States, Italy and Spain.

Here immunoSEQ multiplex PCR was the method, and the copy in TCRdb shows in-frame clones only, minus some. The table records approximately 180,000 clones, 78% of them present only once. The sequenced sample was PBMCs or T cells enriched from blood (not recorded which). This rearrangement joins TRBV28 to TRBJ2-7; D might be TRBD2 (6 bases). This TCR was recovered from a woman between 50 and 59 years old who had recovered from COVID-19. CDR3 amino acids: CASSLGGTDNEQYF. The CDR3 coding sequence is TGTGCCAGCAGTTTGGGGGGAACTGACAACGAGCAGTACTTC.